What follows is one T cell receptor beta chain and its context. CDR3 length: 15 residues. The germline gives CDR1 DFQATT, CDR2 SNEGSKA (reference sequence). V lost 3 bases and J 4 bases, leaving 18 bases between the germline ends. These data originate in a study of blood T cell repertoires in COVID-19. Study background: Sites in the United States, Italy and Spain provided acute and convalescent COVID-19 samples. PBMCs, B-cell-depleted T cells, or T cells provided the cDNA or gDNA that made up the material.

In the authors' methods: How many nucleated cells were present was estimated from reference gene primer amplification. The table came from immunoSEQ multiplex PCR; TCRdb's copy has only in-frame clones and leaves some out. The D gene and trimming were derived from the DNA, and the V and J assignments and clone size from that table. Of about 190,000 clones listed, 90% were seen once; the top ten hold approximately 0.64%. This receptor was identified in a man between 45 and 60 years old with acute or convalescent COVID-19. The chain links TRBV20-1 to TRBJ1-2; D gene unclear. Sample: peripheral blood. The CDR3 DNA sequence: TGCAGTGCTAGTCCGCCCTGGAGGAGGACCTATGGCTACACCTTC. Translated: CSASPPWRRTYGYTF.